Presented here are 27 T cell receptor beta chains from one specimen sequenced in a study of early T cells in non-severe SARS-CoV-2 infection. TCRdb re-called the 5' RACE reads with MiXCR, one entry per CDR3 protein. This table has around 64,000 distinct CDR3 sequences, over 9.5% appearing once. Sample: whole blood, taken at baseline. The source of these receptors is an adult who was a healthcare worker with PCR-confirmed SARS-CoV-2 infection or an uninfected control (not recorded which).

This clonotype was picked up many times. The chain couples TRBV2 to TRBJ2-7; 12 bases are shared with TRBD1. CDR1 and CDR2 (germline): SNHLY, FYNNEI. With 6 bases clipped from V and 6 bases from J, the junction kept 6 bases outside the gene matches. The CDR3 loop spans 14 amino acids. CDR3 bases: TGTGCCAGCAGCTCTCTGGGACAGGGGGCCGAGCAGTACTTC. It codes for CASSSLGQGAEQYF.

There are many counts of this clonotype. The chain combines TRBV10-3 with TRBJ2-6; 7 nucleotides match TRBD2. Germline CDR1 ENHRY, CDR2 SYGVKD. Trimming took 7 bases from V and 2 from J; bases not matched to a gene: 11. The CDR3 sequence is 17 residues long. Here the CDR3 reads CAITPGEGSTGANVLTF. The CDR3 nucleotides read TGTGCCATCACCCCCGGGGAGGGGTCCACTGGGGCCAACGTCCTGACTTTC.

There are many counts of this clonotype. CDR3 coding DNA: TGTGCCAGCAGCTCGACAGGGATCGGGACAGATACGCAGTATTTT. This translates into CASSSTGIGTDTQYF. The chain links TRBV7-8 to TRBJ2-3; 7 nucleotides agree with TRBD1. Germline CDR1 and CDR2: SGHVS and FQNEAQ. V dropped 4 bases and J dropped 3; count of bases not matched to a gene: 7. The CDR3 is made up of 15 amino acids.

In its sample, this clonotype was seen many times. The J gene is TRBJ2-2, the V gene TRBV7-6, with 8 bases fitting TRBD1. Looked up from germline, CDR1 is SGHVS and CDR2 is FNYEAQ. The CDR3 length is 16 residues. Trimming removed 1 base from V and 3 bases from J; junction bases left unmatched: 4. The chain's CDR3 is CASSLVQGGYTGELFF. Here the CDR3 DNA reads TGTGCCAGCAGCTTAGTACAGGGGGGATACACCGGGGAGCTGTTTTTT.

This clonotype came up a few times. This CDR3 reads CASRTAGTGVQPQHF. The CDR3 coding sequence is TGTGCCAGTAGGACTGCCGGGACAGGGGTTCAGCCCCAGCATTTT. V is TRBV19 and J is TRBJ1-5; 10 nucleotides agree with TRBD1. The germline V gene encodes CDR1 LNHDA and CDR2 SQIVND (reference sequence). V was clipped by 6 bases and J by 6 bases; unmatched bases: 8. CDR3 length: 15 residues.

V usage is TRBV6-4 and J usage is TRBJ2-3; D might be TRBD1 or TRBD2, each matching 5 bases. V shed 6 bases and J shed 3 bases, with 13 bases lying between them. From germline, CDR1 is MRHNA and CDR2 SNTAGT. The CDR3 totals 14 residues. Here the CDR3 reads CASSRDGATDTQYF. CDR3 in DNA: TGTGCCAGCAGCCGGGACGGAGCGACAGATACGCAGTATTTT.

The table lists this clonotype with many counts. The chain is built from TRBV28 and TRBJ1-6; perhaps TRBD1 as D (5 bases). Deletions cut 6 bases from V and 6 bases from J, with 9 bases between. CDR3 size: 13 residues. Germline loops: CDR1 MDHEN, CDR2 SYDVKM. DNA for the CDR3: TGTGCCAGCAGCCGGGACTCTAATTCACCCCTCCACTTT. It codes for CASSRDSNSPLHF.

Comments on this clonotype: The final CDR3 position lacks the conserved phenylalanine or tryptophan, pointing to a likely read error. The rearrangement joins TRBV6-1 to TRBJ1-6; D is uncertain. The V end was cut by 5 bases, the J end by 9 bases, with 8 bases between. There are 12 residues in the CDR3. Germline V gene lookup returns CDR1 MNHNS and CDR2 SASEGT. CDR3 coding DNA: TGTGCCAGCAGTAACAGTCCTTCACCCCTCCACTCT. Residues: CASSNSPSPLHS.

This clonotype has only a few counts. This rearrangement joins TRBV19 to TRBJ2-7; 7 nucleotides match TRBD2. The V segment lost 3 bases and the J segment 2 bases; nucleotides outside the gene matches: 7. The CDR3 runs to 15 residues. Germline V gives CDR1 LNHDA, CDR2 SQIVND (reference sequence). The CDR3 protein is CASSIRGRGPYEQYF. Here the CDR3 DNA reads TGTGCCAGTAGTATTCGCGGGAGAGGACCCTACGAGCAGTACTTC.

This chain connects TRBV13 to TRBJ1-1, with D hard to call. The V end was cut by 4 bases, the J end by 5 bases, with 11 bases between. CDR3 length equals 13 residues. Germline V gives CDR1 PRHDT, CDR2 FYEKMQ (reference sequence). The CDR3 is CASSSQRGTEAFF. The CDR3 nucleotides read TGTGCCAGCAGCTCCCAGAGAGGGACTGAAGCTTTCTTT. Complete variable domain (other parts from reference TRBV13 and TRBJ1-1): AAGVIQSPRHLIKEKRETATLKCYPIPRHDTVYWYQQGPGQDPQFLISFYEKMQSDKGSIPDRFSAQQFSDYHSELNMSSLELGDSALYFCASSSQRGTEAFFGQGTRLTVV.

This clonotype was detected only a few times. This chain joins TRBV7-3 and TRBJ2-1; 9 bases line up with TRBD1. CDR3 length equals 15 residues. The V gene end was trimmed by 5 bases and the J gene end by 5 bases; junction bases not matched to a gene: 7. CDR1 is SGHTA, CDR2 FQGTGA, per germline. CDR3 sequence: CASSVGDRVHNEQFF. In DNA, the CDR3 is TGTGCCAGCAGCGTGGGGGACAGGGTACACAATGAGCAGTTCTTC.

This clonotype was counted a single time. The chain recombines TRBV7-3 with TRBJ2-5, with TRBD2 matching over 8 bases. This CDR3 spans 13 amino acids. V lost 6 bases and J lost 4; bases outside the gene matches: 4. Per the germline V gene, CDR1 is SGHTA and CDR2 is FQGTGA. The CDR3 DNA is TGTGCCAGCAGTCGAGGACTAGCAGAGACCCAGTACTTC. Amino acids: CASSRGLAETQYF.

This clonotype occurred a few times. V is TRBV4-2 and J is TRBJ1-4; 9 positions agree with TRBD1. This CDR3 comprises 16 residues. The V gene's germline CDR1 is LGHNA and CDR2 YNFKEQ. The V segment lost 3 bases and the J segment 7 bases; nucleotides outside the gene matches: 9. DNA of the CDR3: TGTGCCAGCAGCCAGGGACAGGGCTGGGGTGGTGAAAAACTGTTTTTT. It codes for CASSQGQGWGGEKLFF.

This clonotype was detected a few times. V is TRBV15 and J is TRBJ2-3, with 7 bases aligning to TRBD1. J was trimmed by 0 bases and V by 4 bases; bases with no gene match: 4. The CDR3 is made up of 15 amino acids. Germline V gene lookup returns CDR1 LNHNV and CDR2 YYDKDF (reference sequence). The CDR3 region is CATSMRTGSTDTQYF. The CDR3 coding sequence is TGTGCCACCAGCATGCGGACAGGAAGCACAGATACGCAGTATTTT.

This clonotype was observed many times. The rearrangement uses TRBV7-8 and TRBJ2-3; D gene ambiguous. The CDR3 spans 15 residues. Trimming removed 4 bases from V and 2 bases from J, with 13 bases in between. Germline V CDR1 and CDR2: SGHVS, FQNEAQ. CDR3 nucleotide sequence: TGTGCCAGCAGCTCCCTCCGGGCTACCACAGATACGCAGTATTTT. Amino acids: CASSSLRATTDTQYF.

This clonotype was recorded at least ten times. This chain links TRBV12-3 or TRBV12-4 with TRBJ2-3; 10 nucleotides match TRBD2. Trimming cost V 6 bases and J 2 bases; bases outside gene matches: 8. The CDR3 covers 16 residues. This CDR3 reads CASRREAGGITDTQYF. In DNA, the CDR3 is TGTGCCAGCAGAAGGGAAGCGGGGGGGATCACAGATACGCAGTATTTT.

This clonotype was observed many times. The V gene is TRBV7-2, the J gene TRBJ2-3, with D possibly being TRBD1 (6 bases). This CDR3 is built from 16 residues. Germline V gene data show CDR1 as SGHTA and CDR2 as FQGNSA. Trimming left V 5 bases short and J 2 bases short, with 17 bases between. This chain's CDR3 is CASSLLAGTNTDTQYF. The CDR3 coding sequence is TGTGCCAGCAGCCTTCTTGCCGGGACAAACACAGATACGCAGTATTTT.

The CDR3 DNA sequence: TGTGCCAGCAGCGGATGGGACAGAAGCTCTGGAAACACCATATATTTT. It encodes CASSGWDRSSGNTIYF. This sequence joins TRBV7-6 and TRBJ1-3; 7 bases line up with TRBD1. Per the germline V gene, CDR1 is SGHVS and CDR2 is FNYEAQ. Trimming cost V 5 bases and J 0 bases; bases outside gene matches: 7. The CDR3 totals 16 residues.

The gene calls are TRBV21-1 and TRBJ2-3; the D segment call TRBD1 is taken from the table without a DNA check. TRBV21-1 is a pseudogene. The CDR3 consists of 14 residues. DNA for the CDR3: TGTGCCAGCAGCGACAGCAGCTGCACAGATACGCAGTATTTT. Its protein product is CASSDSSCTDTQYF.

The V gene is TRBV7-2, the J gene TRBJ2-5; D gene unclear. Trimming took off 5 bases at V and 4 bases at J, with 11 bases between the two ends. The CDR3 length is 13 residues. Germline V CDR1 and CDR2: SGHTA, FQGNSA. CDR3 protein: CASSPRPSETQYF. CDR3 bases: TGTGCCAGCAGCCCCCGCCCTTCAGAGACCCAGTACTTC.

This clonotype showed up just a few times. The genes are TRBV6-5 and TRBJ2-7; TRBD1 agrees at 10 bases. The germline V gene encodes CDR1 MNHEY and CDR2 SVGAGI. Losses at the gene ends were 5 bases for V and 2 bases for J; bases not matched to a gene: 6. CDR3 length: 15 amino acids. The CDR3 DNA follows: TGTGCCAGCAGTCTTTCCGACAGGGGGCCCTACGAGCAGTACTTC. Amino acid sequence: CASSLSDRGPYEQYF.

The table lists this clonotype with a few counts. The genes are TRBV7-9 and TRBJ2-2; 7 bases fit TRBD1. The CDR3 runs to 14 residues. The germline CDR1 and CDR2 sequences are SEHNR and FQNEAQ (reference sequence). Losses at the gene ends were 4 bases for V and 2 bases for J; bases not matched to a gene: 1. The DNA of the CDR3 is TGTGCCAGCAGCTGGGACAGCAACACCGGGGAGCTGTTTTTT. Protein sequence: CASSWDSNTGELFF.

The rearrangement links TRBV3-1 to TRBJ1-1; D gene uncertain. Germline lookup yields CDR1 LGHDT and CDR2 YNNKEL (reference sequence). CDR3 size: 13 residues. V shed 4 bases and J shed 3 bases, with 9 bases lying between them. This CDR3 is CASSPVSDTEAFF. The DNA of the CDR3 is TGTGCCAGCAGCCCAGTATCCGACACTGAAGCTTTCTTT.

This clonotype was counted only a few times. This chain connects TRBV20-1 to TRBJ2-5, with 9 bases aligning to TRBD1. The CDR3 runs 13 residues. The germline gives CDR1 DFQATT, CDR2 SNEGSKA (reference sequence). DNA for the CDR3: TGCGGGTGGTCGGACAGGGGTTTAGAGACCCAGTACTTC. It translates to CGWSDRGLETQYF.

This CDR3 is CASGRDRTSFIYNEQFF. Here the CDR3 DNA reads TGTGCTAGTGGGCGCGACAGAACAAGCTTCATCTACAATGAGCAGTTCTTC. The J gene is TRBJ2-1, the V gene TRBV12-5; tentative D call: TRBD1 (5 bases). Between the trimmed V and J ends, which lost 6 bases and 3 bases, there was a span of 21 bases. Per germline, CDR1 LGHNT and CDR2 FRNRAP. The CDR3 sequence is 17 residues long. The whole variable domain, remainder taken from reference TRBV12-5 and TRBJ2-1, is DARVTQTPRHKVTEMGQEVTMRCQPILGHNTVFWYRQTMMQGLELLAYFRNRAPLDDSGMPKDRFSAEMPDATLATLKIQPSEPRDSAVYFCASGRDRTSFIYNEQFFGPGTRLTVL.

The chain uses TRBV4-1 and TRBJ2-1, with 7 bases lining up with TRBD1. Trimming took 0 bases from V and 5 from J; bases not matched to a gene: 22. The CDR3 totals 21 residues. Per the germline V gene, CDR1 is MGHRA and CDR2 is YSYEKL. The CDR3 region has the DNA TGCGCCAGCAGCCAAGATCTCGACAGGGTGTACGCTACTTCGTTAGACAATGAGCAGTTCTTC. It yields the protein CASSQDLDRVYATSLDNEQFF.

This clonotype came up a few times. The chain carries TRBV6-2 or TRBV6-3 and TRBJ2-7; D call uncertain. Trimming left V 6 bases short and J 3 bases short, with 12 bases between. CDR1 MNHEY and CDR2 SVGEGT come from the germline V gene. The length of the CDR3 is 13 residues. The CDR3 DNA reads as TGTGCCAGCAGGCAGGCGATCAACTACGAGCAGTACTTC. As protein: CASRQAINYEQYF.